These 21 T cell receptor beta chains were all obtained from the same sample, sequenced in a study of cytomegalovirus exposure and HLA in healthy donors. PCR amplification relied on 60 Vbeta primers (plus 13 Jbeta primers). Some clones are missing from TCRdb's copy, which holds only in-frame ones; the method was immunoSEQ multiplex PCR. The repertoire has 250,000 to 300,000 clones, around 90% of them found once; the top ten carry 1.7%. The sequencing sample was made of PBMCs. These receptor sequences come from a girl aged 2 to 9 in good health and CMV-seronegative.

This chain connects TRBV2 to TRBJ2-7; 9 positions match TRBD1. The CDR3 covers 15 residues. The germline CDR1 and CDR2 sequences are SNHLY and FYNNEI. Losses at the gene ends were 3 bases for V and 1 base for J; bases not matched to a gene: 4. The CDR3: CASSDGTGTSYEQYF. CDR3 DNA sequence: TGTGCCAGCAGTGACGGGACAGGGACTTCCTACGAGCAGTACTTC.

CDR3 in amino acids: CASSPDRDQDTEAFF. The CDR3, as DNA: TGCGCCAGCAGCCCGGACAGGGATCAGGACACTGAAGCTTTCTTT. This chain connects TRBV5-1 to TRBJ1-1; 8 bases are a match to TRBD1. Germline CDR1 reads SGHRS; CDR2 reads YFSETQ. V shed 4 bases and J 3 bases; nucleotides not matched to a gene: 8. This CDR3 comprises 15 residues.

This rearrangement joins TRBV7-9 to TRBJ2-1; TRBD1 matches 7 bases. The CDR3 loop spans 14 amino acids. J lost 2 bases, V lost 3 bases, and 1 base had no gene match. Germline V gene lookup returns CDR1 SEHNR and CDR2 FQNEAQ (reference sequence). CDR3 sequence: CASSFTGAYNEQFF. In nucleotides, the CDR3 is TGTGCCAGCAGCTTTACAGGGGCCTACAATGAGCAGTTCTTC.

The chain carries TRBV6-1 and TRBJ1-1; the D gene is possibly TRBD1 (5 bases). CDR3 length: 13 residues. Between the trimmed V and J ends, which lost 9 bases and 7 bases, there was a span of 18 bases. In germline, CDR1 is MNHNS, CDR2 SASEGT. The CDR3 nucleotides read TGTGCCAGTTCGCCCCCAGGGAGGAGTGAAGCTTTCTTT. Its translation is CASSPPGRSEAFF.

The chain has TRBV27 and TRBJ2-3, with 8 bases aligning to TRBD2. V trimming: 3 bases; J trimming: 4 bases; junction bases outside the gene matches: 15. Germline CDR1 MNHEY, CDR2 SMNVEV (reference sequence). The CDR3 loop spans 18 amino acids. CDR3 in DNA: TGTGCCAGCAGTTTTCATTTAATGATCGGGGGGGCTGCAGATACGCAGTATTTT. This sequence encodes CASSFHLMIGGAADTQYF.

This chain uses TRBV5-4 with TRBJ2-7; 8 bases agree with TRBD1. After removal of 3 bases from V and 5 bases from J, the junction contained 10 bases not matched to a gene. This CDR3 region has 15 residues. Germline values: CDR1 SGHNT, CDR2 YYREEE (reference sequence). CDR3 sequence: CASSSQTDRAHEQYF. The CDR3 nucleotides are TGTGCCAGCAGCTCTCAGACGGACAGGGCCCACGAGCAGTACTTC. Filled out from reference TRBV5-4 and TRBJ2-7, the complete variable domain reads ETGVTQSPTHLIKTRGQQVTLRCSSQSGHNTVSWYQQALGQGPQFIFQYYREEENGRGNFPPRFSGLQFPNYSSELNVNALELDDSALYLCASSSQTDRAHEQYFGPGTRLTVT.

The genes are TRBV9 and TRBJ2-3; D remains ambiguous. The V end was cut by 4 bases, the J end by 0 bases, with 12 bases between. The germline V gene encodes CDR1 SGDLS and CDR2 YYNGEE. There are 15 residues in the CDR3. CDR3 sequence: CASSRVDSSTDTQYF. DNA for the CDR3: TGTGCCAGCAGCAGAGTTGACTCTAGCACAGATACGCAGTATTTT.

The chain links TRBV5-1 to TRBJ2-3; 12 bases are a match to TRBD2. This CDR3 is 15 amino acids long. The junction had 9 bases not matched to a gene; V was cut back by 7 bases and J by 6 bases. Germline V lookup: CDR1 SGHRS, CDR2 YFSETQ. As DNA, the CDR3 is TGCGCCAGCGGCCCTAGCGGGAGGGCCCAGGATACGCAGTATTTT. Its translation is CASGPSGRAQDTQYF.

This clone was recorded once. This rearrangement joins TRBV14 to TRBJ2-6; D ambiguous. The CDR3 has 15 amino acids. Trimming pared 0 bases from V and 0 bases from J, leaving 3 bases between. The germline CDR1 and CDR2 sequences are SGHDN and FVKESK. The CDR3 coding sequence is TGTGCCAGCAGCCAAGACAGCTCTGGGGCCAACGTCCTGACTTTC. Protein product: CASSQDSSGANVLTF. The variable domain in full, with the rest retrieved from reference TRBV14 and TRBJ2-6, is EAGVTQFPSHSVIEKGQTVTLRCDPISGHDNLYWYRRVMGKEIKFLLHFVKESKQDESGMPNNRFLAERTGGTYSTLKVQPAELEDSGVYFCASSQDSSGANVLTFGAGSRLTVL.

The DNA for the CDR3 is TGTGCCAGCAACAAGCGGGAGATTTTCGGGGAGCTGTTTTTT. Its translation: CASNKREIFGELFF. The V gene is TRBV2, the J gene TRBJ2-2; 8 bases map to TRBD2. The trim removed 7 bases at V and 7 bases at J, leaving 8 bases unmatched. Germline V CDR1 and CDR2: SNHLY, FYNNEI. CDR3 size: 14 residues.

CDR3: CASSSLAGGQETQYF. DNA for the CDR3: TGTGCCAGCAGTTCACTAGCGGGGGGGCAAGAGACCCAGTACTTC. The chain joins TRBV28 to TRBJ2-5; 13 bases agree with TRBD2. This CDR3 comprises 15 residues. The J segment lost 2 bases and the V segment lost 4 bases, leaving 1 base of the junction unmatched. CDR1 is MDHEN and CDR2 is SYDVKM in the germline V gene.

CDR3 in amino acids: CASSVGQGPYEQYF. The CDR3, as DNA: TGTGCCAGCAGCGTAGGACAGGGACCATACGAGCAGTACTTC. The chain couples TRBV9 to TRBJ2-5, with 7 bases that match TRBD1. The closer fit of TRBJ2-7 to the DNA end suggests the J call may be wrong. Germline V lookup: CDR1 SGDLS, CDR2 YYNGEE. This CDR3 comprises 14 residues.

The CDR3 protein is CAWTLQAPPNSPLHF. The CDR3 DNA reads as TGTGCCTGGACCTTACAGGCTCCCCCGAATTCACCCCTCCACTTT. The gene calls are TRBV30 and TRBJ1-6; TRBD1 is a possible D gene (5 bases). The length of the CDR3 is 15 residues. Between the trimmed V and J ends, which lost 4 bases and 7 bases, there was a span of 17 bases. Germline loops: CDR1 GTSNPN, CDR2 SVGIG (reference sequence).

This sequence joins TRBV4-2 and TRBJ2-1; no firm D call. Germline values: CDR1 LGHNA, CDR2 YNFKEQ. The CDR3 consists of 12 residues. Between the trimmed V and J ends, which lost 3 bases and 12 bases, there was a span of 12 bases. The CDR3 DNA reads as TGTGCCAGCAGCCAGCCGAACGAGTGGCAGTTCTTC. Translating gives CASSQPNEWQFF.

This sequence joins TRBV30 and TRBJ1-4; D call uncertain. Trimming pared 0 bases from V and 3 bases from J, leaving 8 bases between. This CDR3 has 14 amino acids. Germline loops: CDR1 GTSNPN, CDR2 SVGIG (reference sequence). The CDR3 bases are TGTGCCTGGAGTGTAAGGCGGGCTAATGAAAAACTGTTTTTT. It yields the protein CAWSVRRANEKLFF.

The chain recombines TRBV27 with TRBJ2-1; TRBD2 agrees at 10 bases. The V segment lost 2 bases and the J segment 5 bases; nucleotides outside the gene matches: 3. In germline, CDR1 is MNHEY, CDR2 SMNVEV (reference sequence). This CDR3 comprises 15 residues. The CDR3 DNA sequence: TGTGCCAGCAGTTTAGGGACTAGCGTTAACAATGAGCAGTTCTTC. It specifies CASSLGTSVNNEQFF.

V usage is TRBV2 and J usage is TRBJ2-5; TRBD2 aligns across 14 bases. The germline gives CDR1 SNHLY, CDR2 FYNNEI. V was pared by 10 bases and J by 5 bases, with 9 bases of the junction left unmatched. The CDR3 totals 15 residues. The CDR3 sequence: CANAPGLAGVETQYF. In DNA, the CDR3 is TGTGCCAATGCACCGGGACTAGCGGGGGTTGAGACCCAGTACTTC.

This clone was observed a few times. V and J are TRBV19 and TRBJ2-3, with D possibly matching TRBD1 (6 bases). Trimming cost V 5 bases and J 0 bases, with 12 bases left between them. This CDR3 has 15 amino acids. Germline-derived CDR1 and CDR2 are LNHDA and SQIVND (reference sequence). The CDR3 nucleotides are TGTGCCAGTAGTGCCAACAGGGCTAGCACAGATACGCAGTATTTT. Translating it yields CASSANRASTDTQYF.

This clone was found once. This chain links TRBV2 with TRBJ2-1; 11 bases agree with TRBD2. V shed 8 bases, J shed 3 bases, and the junction held 9 bases outside the gene matches. The CDR3 runs to 16 residues. Per germline, CDR1 SNHLY and CDR2 FYNNEI. The CDR3 coding sequence is TGTGCCAGCGTTGGACTAGCGGGCGCCGGCTACAATGAGCAGTTCTTC. Protein sequence: CASVGLAGAGYNEQFF.

V usage is TRBV11-2 and J usage is TRBJ2-3; D unclear. The germline V and J ends were trimmed by 0 bases and 3 bases, with 10 bases remaining between them. Per the germline V gene, CDR1 is SGHAT and CDR2 is FQNNGV. The CDR3 sequence is 15 residues long. CDR3 sequence (DNA): TGTGCCAGCAGCTTAGAGCCGAGCTCTACAGATACGCAGTATTTT. Amino acids: CASSLEPSSTDTQYF.

This clone was seen only a few times. The chain employs TRBV6-5 and TRBJ1-1; D is possibly TRBD1 (5 bases). There are 13 residues in the CDR3. Germline V gene lookup returns CDR1 MNHEY and CDR2 SVGAGI. The germline V and J ends were trimmed by 0 bases and 8 bases, with 10 bases remaining between them. CDR3 region: CASSYSTAGEAFF. In nucleotides, the CDR3 is TGTGCCAGCAGTTACTCGACGGCAGGGGAAGCTTTCTTT.